The entry below gives a single T cell receptor (beta chain) sequence along with its context. The record originates from a study of cytomegalovirus exposure and HLA in healthy donors. PCR involved 60 Vbeta and 13 Jbeta primers. Generated by immunoSEQ multiplex PCR, the TCRdb table keeps only in-frame clones and is missing some. This sample carries 80,000 or so clones, with 1.1% going to the ten biggest clones. The CDR3 runs to 14 residues. Germline-derived CDR1 and CDR2 are KGHSH and LQKENI. Trimming removed 3 bases at V and 6 bases at J, with 14 bases between. This sequence joins TRBV18 and TRBJ1-2; D is unclear. This receptor was obtained from a woman aged 25-40 years in good health and CMV-seronegative. Sequenced sample: PBMCs. The chain's CDR3 is CASSPLREDHGYTF. The CDR3 DNA is TGTGCCAGCTCACCGCTGAGGGAGGATCATGGCTACACCTTC.